Listed below are T cell receptor beta chains from one sample, sequenced in a study of neoadjuvant anti-PD-1 for oral cavity cancer. Assay used: immunoSEQ multiplex PCR; TCRdb lists only in-frame clones, some missing. The sample lists around 60,000 clones, around four fifths occurring once. This sample comprised PBMCs, obtained before nivolumab (anti-PD-1) treatment. Source of these receptors: a person between 35 and 79 years old with oral cavity squamous cell carcinoma. The CDR3 runs from the conserved cysteine through the conserved F or W. Fields, in order: CDR3 DNA, CDR3 protein, J gene, clone size, V gene, D gene. A D gene is named only where the DNA matches it firmly. Clone size appears in some rows only: once, few, many, or a class for an expanded clone.

CDR3nt: TGTGCCAGCAGCTTTTCGGGGGCTGAGTACTTC
CDR3aa: CASSFSGAEYF
j_gene: TRBJ2-7
abundance: -
v_gene: TRBV7-9
d_gene: -

CDR3nt: TGTGCCAGCAGTAGAGGAAGAGCAGATACGCAGTATTTT
CDR3aa: CASSRGRADTQYF
j_gene: TRBJ2-3
abundance: -
v_gene: TRBV2
d_gene: -

CDR3nt: TGTGCCAGCAGCCCGGGACAGGCCCGAGATAATTCACCCCTCCACTTT
CDR3aa: CASSPGQARDNSPLHF
j_gene: TRBJ1-6
abundance: once
v_gene: TRBV11-2
d_gene: TRBD1

CDR3nt: TGCAGCGCCCGATTGGGAGCTGAAGCTTTCTTT
CDR3aa: CSARLGAEAFF
j_gene: TRBJ1-1
abundance: -
v_gene: TRBV29-1
d_gene: -

CDR3nt: TGTGCCAGCAGCTTGTTGAACAGCATGAACACTGAAGCTTTCTTT
CDR3aa: CASSLLNSMNTEAFF
j_gene: TRBJ1-1
abundance: -
v_gene: TRBV5-4
d_gene: -

CDR3nt: TGTGCCAGCAGCAGAAGTATGGGGGATGAGCAGTTCTTC
CDR3aa: CASSRSMGDEQFF
j_gene: TRBJ2-1
abundance: -
v_gene: TRBV7-3
d_gene: -

CDR3nt: TGCGCCAGCAGCTTGGACCAGGGGACAGATACGCAGTATTTT
CDR3aa: CASSLDQGTDTQYF
j_gene: TRBJ2-3
abundance: medium-sized
v_gene: TRBV5-1
d_gene: -

CDR3nt: TGTGCCATCGGAGTGGGACTAGCGGGAGCTAATGAGCAGTTCTTC
CDR3aa: CAIGVGLAGANEQFF
j_gene: TRBJ2-1
abundance: -
v_gene: TRBV10-3
d_gene: TRBD2

CDR3nt: TGTGCCAGCACTGAGGCTAACAGGGGCACCGGGGAGCTGTTTTTT
CDR3aa: CASTEANRGTGELFF
j_gene: TRBJ2-2
abundance: -
v_gene: TRBV2
d_gene: TRBD1

CDR3nt: TGCGCCAGCAGCGGACCCCCAGGGGGCTACTACGAGCAGTACTTC
CDR3aa: CASSGPPGGYYEQYF
j_gene: TRBJ2-7
abundance: -
v_gene: TRBV5-1
d_gene: TRBD1

CDR3nt: TGTGCCAGCAGATTTCTAGCGACCTACGAGCAGTACTTC
CDR3aa: CASRFLATYEQYF
j_gene: TRBJ2-7
abundance: -
v_gene: TRBV5-8
d_gene: -

CDR3nt: TGTGCCTGGAGTACTGACAGGGGGCAAAAACTGTTTTTT
CDR3aa: CAWSTDRGQKLFF
j_gene: TRBJ1-4
abundance: -
v_gene: TRBV30
d_gene: TRBD1

CDR3nt: TGTGCCAGCAGCTTTAGTGGACACAACACTGAAGCTTTCTTT
CDR3aa: CASSFSGHNTEAFF
j_gene: TRBJ1-1
abundance: -
v_gene: TRBV7-8
d_gene: -

CDR3nt: TGCGCCAGCAGCCGAGAGTGGCCCCACAATGAGCAGTTCTTC
CDR3aa: CASSREWPHNEQFF
j_gene: TRBJ2-1
abundance: many
v_gene: TRBV4-1
d_gene: -

CDR3nt: TGTGCCAGCAGCTTCCACAGGGGCCCCATGAACACTGAAGCTTTCTTT
CDR3aa: CASSFHRGPMNTEAFF
j_gene: TRBJ1-1
abundance: -
v_gene: TRBV11-2
d_gene: TRBD1

CDR3nt: TGTGCCAGCAGCAAAGGGCCAAGAAGGAACACCGGGGAGCTGTTTTTT
CDR3aa: CASSKGPRRNTGELFF
j_gene: TRBJ2-2
abundance: few
v_gene: TRBV7-2
d_gene: -

CDR3nt: TGTGCCAGCAGTTACCAGAGGGGGGGCTATGGCTACACCTTC
CDR3aa: CASSYQRGGYGYTF
j_gene: TRBJ1-2
abundance: once
v_gene: TRBV6-5
d_gene: -

CDR3nt: TGTGCCAGCAGCCCCCCGAACCCCGGGGCAAACTATGGCTACACCTTC
CDR3aa: CASSPPNPGANYGYTF
j_gene: TRBJ1-2
abundance: -
v_gene: TRBV28
d_gene: -

CDR3nt: TGTGCCAGCAGCCCCCCTCGGACTCTTCCCTCCTACAATGAGCAGTTCTTC
CDR3aa: CASSPPRTLPSYNEQFF
j_gene: TRBJ2-1
abundance: few
v_gene: TRBV14
d_gene: -

CDR3nt: TGTGCCAGCCGCGCCCTGCAGACCCAGTACTTC
CDR3aa: CASRALQTQYF
j_gene: TRBJ2-5
abundance: once
v_gene: TRBV28
d_gene: -

CDR3nt: TGTGCCAGCAGCTGGACAGGGTCTCCTCATGGCTACACCTTC
CDR3aa: CASSWTGSPHGYTF
j_gene: TRBJ1-2
abundance: -
v_gene: TRBV7-9
d_gene: TRBD1

CDR3nt: TGTGCCAGCAGTTTATTGGGACTAGCGGCCGGGGAGCTGTTTTTT
CDR3aa: CASSLLGLAAGELFF
j_gene: TRBJ2-2
abundance: -
v_gene: TRBV28
d_gene: TRBD2

CDR3nt: TGTGCCAGCAGCTCCCTCCGGGTGGGCCCCAAAAGGAGAGGTAATGAGCAGTTCTTC
CDR3aa: CASSSLRVGPKRRGNEQFF
j_gene: TRBJ2-1
abundance: -
v_gene: TRBV11-2
d_gene: -

CDR3nt: TGTGCCAGCAGCGTAGGTGGGCAGGGGGCCAATGAGCAGTTCTTC
CDR3aa: CASSVGGQGANEQFF
j_gene: TRBJ2-1
abundance: -
v_gene: TRBV9
d_gene: TRBD1

CDR3nt: TGTGCCAGCAGTTACCTAGGGGCCACTGAGCAGTTCTTC
CDR3aa: CASSYLGATEQFF
j_gene: TRBJ2-1
abundance: -
v_gene: TRBV6-5
d_gene: -

CDR3nt: TGTGCCAGCAGCTTAACCGGGGGAGGGGGCGCAGGGAACTATGGCTACACCTTC
CDR3aa: CASSLTGGGGAGNYGYTF
j_gene: TRBJ1-2
abundance: -
v_gene: TRBV7-6
d_gene: TRBD1

CDR3nt: TGTGCCAGCAGTGCTAACAGGAGGAGTGGAAAACTGTTTTTT
CDR3aa: CASSANRRSGKLFF
j_gene: TRBJ1-4
abundance: -
v_gene: TRBV25-1
d_gene: -

CDR3nt: TGTGCCAGCAGTTCGCGTGAGGGTTATGGGAACACTGAAGCTTTCTTT
CDR3aa: CASSSREGYGNTEAFF
j_gene: TRBJ1-1
abundance: -
v_gene: TRBV6-5
d_gene: -

CDR3nt: TGTGCCAGCAGTCGGGACCTACGGGGTGAGCAGTACTTC
CDR3aa: CASSRDLRGEQYF
j_gene: TRBJ2-7
abundance: -
v_gene: TRBV6-5
d_gene: -

CDR3nt: TGTGCCAGCAGCCCCCAAGGTCCTCGGACCGGGGAGCTGTTTTTT
CDR3aa: CASSPQGPRTGELFF
j_gene: TRBJ2-2
abundance: -
v_gene: TRBV7-2
d_gene: -

CDR3nt: TGTGCCAGCAGACGGGTACAGGGTTCTGAGCAGTTCTTC
CDR3aa: CASRRVQGSEQFF
j_gene: TRBJ2-1
abundance: -
v_gene: TRBV7-3
d_gene: -

CDR3nt: TGTGCCAGCAGCCCTGCCCGAGGTAGGGAGGGCGAGCAGTACTTC
CDR3aa: CASSPARGREGEQYF
j_gene: TRBJ2-7
abundance: -
v_gene: TRBV7-8
d_gene: TRBD2

CDR3nt: TGTGCCAGCAGCCATTGGACAGGGGTGAACACTGAAGCTTTCTTT
CDR3aa: CASSHWTGVNTEAFF
j_gene: TRBJ1-1
abundance: -
v_gene: TRBV7-9
d_gene: TRBD1

CDR3nt: TGTGCCAGCAGCCAAGCTTGGGCAGGGGGCAAGTCAGATACGCAGTATTTT
CDR3aa: CASSQAWAGGKSDTQYF
j_gene: TRBJ2-3
abundance: -
v_gene: TRBV14
d_gene: TRBD1

CDR3nt: TGTGCCAGCAGTTTGTCATGGGGCAGGGAGACCGTAGCTTTCTTT
CDR3aa: CASSLSWGRETVAFF
j_gene: TRBJ1-1
abundance: -
v_gene: TRBV27
d_gene: -

CDR3nt: TGCGCCAGCAGTGAGAGGACAGGGGTAAGGGATGAGCAGTTCTTC
CDR3aa: CASSERTGVRDEQFF
j_gene: TRBJ2-1
abundance: -
v_gene: TRBV10-2
d_gene: TRBD1

CDR3nt: TGTGCCAGCAGCGTAGGTGATGGGACAGGGGCTTACGAGCAGTACTTC
CDR3aa: CASSVGDGTGAYEQYF
j_gene: TRBJ2-7
abundance: -
v_gene: TRBV9
d_gene: TRBD1

CDR3nt: TGTGCCGGCAGGACAGGGGGCTTACCCGCTGGAAACACCATATATTTT
CDR3aa: CAGRTGGLPAGNTIYF
j_gene: TRBJ1-3
abundance: -
v_gene: TRBV21-1
d_gene: -

CDR3nt: TGTGCCAGCTCACCAGGGGGACAGACTACCGGGGAGCTGTTTTTT
CDR3aa: CASSPGGQTTGELFF
j_gene: TRBJ2-2
abundance: -
v_gene: TRBV18
d_gene: TRBD1

CDR3nt: TGTGCCAGCAGTTACGTAGGAGGGCTTAATGAAAAACTGTTTTTT
CDR3aa: CASSYVGGLNEKLFF
j_gene: TRBJ1-4
abundance: once
v_gene: TRBV6-6
d_gene: -

CDR3nt: TGTGCCAGCACCCCGGACCAAACGCACCAAGAGACCCAGTACTTC
CDR3aa: CASTPDQTHQETQYF
j_gene: TRBJ2-5
abundance: few
v_gene: TRBV5-6
d_gene: -

CDR3nt: TGTGCCAGCACTGCGGCGTATCCTTTGCACGAGCAGTACTTC
CDR3aa: CASTAAYPLHEQYF
j_gene: TRBJ2-7
abundance: -
v_gene: TRBV7-8
d_gene: -

CDR3nt: TGCAGCGTCCCTACCCCAGGGGGAAGCACTGAAGCTTTCTTT
CDR3aa: CSVPTPGGSTEAFF
j_gene: TRBJ1-1
abundance: -
v_gene: TRBV29-1
d_gene: TRBD1

CDR3nt: TGCGCCAGCAGCCAGACGGGAGGAGGACCCGCGGTCACTGAAGCTTTCTTT
CDR3aa: CASSQTGGGPAVTEAFF
j_gene: TRBJ1-1
abundance: -
v_gene: TRBV4-1
d_gene: -

CDR3nt: TGTGCCAGCAGCTTGAACTGGCGGCGGGGGATTTCACCCCTCCACTTT
CDR3aa: CASSLNWRRGISPLHF
j_gene: TRBJ1-6
abundance: -
v_gene: TRBV5-5
d_gene: -

CDR3nt: TGCGCCAGCAGCTTGACAGCTCAGTACCAAGAGACCCAGTACTTC
CDR3aa: CASSLTAQYQETQYF
j_gene: TRBJ2-5
abundance: -
v_gene: TRBV5-1
d_gene: -

CDR3nt: TGTGCCAGCAGTATCCGGACTAGCGGGAGGATCTACGAGCAGTACTTC
CDR3aa: CASSIRTSGRIYEQYF
j_gene: TRBJ2-7
abundance: -
v_gene: TRBV28
d_gene: TRBD2

CDR3nt: TGTGCCAGCAGTGAACGGAGGGGAACCTATAATTCACCCCTCCACTTT
CDR3aa: CASSERRGTYNSPLHF
j_gene: TRBJ1-6
abundance: -
v_gene: TRBV6-1
d_gene: -

CDR3nt: TGTGCCAGCAGTCGGGTCGGGAGCACAGATACGCAGTATTTT
CDR3aa: CASSRVGSTDTQYF
j_gene: TRBJ2-3
abundance: few
v_gene: TRBV25-1
d_gene: -

CDR3nt: TGTGCCAGCAGCTCCGGGCCGGAGGGGCGCCGTGAAGCTTTCTTT
CDR3aa: CASSSGPEGRREAFF
j_gene: TRBJ1-1
abundance: -
v_gene: TRBV5-4
d_gene: -